The sequence of this T cell receptor (beta chain) was determined in a study of T-cell memory formation after mild COVID-19. Study-wide results and limits: A second wave of clones peaked on day 37, and their SARS-CoV-2 specificity went unconfirmed.

Germline CDR1 and CDR2: LNHNV and YYDKDF (reference sequence). The V gene end was trimmed by 5 bases and the J gene end by 4 bases; junction bases not matched to a gene: 4. This CDR3 has 13 amino acids. TCRdb called the 5' RACE reads again in MiXCR, with one record for every CDR3 protein. The sample holds 150,000 to 200,000 distinct CDR3 sequences; roughly 23% are singletons and the top ten take 23%. About this clonotype itself: The antigen is unknown.

This receptor was taken from an adult woman who had mild COVID-19 (a few samples of this study predate the infection). Cell type and time point are not known. The chain couples TRBV15 to TRBJ1-1; 7 nucleotides match TRBD1. The sequencing sample was made of PBMCs or a T cell subset sorted from them (not recorded which). CDR3 protein: CATSGRGGTEAFF. The CDR3 DNA sequence: TGTGCCACCAGCGGCAGGGGGGGCACTGAAGCTTTCTTT.